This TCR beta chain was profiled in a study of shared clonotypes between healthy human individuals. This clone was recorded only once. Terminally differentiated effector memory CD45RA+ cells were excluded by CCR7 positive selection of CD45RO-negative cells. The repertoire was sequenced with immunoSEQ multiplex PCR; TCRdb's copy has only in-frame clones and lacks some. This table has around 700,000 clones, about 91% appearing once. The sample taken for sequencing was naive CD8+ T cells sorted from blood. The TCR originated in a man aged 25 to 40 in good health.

As DNA, the CDR3 is TGTGCCTGGGAGGAGGGGGCTAGCGGGTACAATGAGCAGTTCTTC. Its translation is CAWEEGASGYNEQFF. V usage is TRBV30 and J usage is TRBJ2-1, with a possible D match to TRBD2 (8 bases). The CDR3 totals 15 residues. V gave up 5 bases and J gave up 4 bases, with 18 bases separating them. Germline CDR1 and CDR2: GTSNPN and SVGIG (reference sequence).